These 14 T cell receptor beta chains share one sample of origin, sequenced in a study of tumor and adjacent non-tumor tissue in lung cancer. This sample's RNA came from whole unsorted tissue. TCRbeta libraries were built with three rounds of nested PCR, modified from ARM-PCR. TCRdb itself ran the multiplex PCR reads through MiXCR, one entry per CDR3 protein. In the table there are about 90,000 distinct CDR3 sequences, around three fifths of which are singletons. Input material: lung tumor tissue. Receptor source: a man aged 65-85 years with non-small cell lung cancer.

This clonotype was counted a few times. The chain recombines TRBV20-1 with TRBJ2-5; D is unresolved. Per germline, CDR1 DFQATT and CDR2 SNEGSKA (reference sequence). With 6 bases removed from V and 2 bases from J, the gap between germline ends came to 4 bases. The CDR3 is 10 amino acids. As DNA, the CDR3 is TGCAGTGCCCGACAAGAGACCCAGTACTTC. Its translation: CSARQETQYF.

About this clonotype: A much more abundant neighbour one base away suggests this may be a read error. This rearrangement joins TRBV10-2 to TRBJ2-2; tentatively, D is TRBD1 (6 bases). Germline-derived CDR1 and CDR2 are WSHSY and SAAADI. The V gene lost 4 bases and the J gene lost 4 bases, with 13 bases spanning the gap. The CDR3 sequence is 15 residues long. In nucleotides, the CDR3 is TGCGCCAGCAGTGTCCAGGGGAGCATCACCGGGGAGCTGTTTTTT. It encodes CASSVQGSITGELFF.

As to this clonotype: A read error may explain this, as a much larger clone is one base away. This chain joins TRBV5-6 and TRBJ2-3, with D maybe TRBD1 (6 bases). The CDR3 has 15 residues. Germline V gives CDR1 SGHDT, CDR2 YYEEEE. Trimming pared 1 base from V and 5 bases from J, leaving 14 bases between. DNA of the CDR3: TGTGCCAGCAGCTTGAGGGGGATTCTTCTAGATACGCAGTATTTT. Its translation: CASSLRGILLDTQYF.

The J gene is TRBJ2-5, the V gene TRBV19; tentatively, D is TRBD1 (6 bases). The germline CDR1 and CDR2 sequences are LNHDA and SQIVND (reference sequence). The CDR3 has 16 amino acids. Trimming removed 7 bases from V and 1 base from J, with 19 bases in between. The CDR3 DNA is TGTGCCAGTACCACTGCGGCCCTAGGGGGCCAAGAGACCCAGTACTTC. This encodes CASTTAALGGQETQYF.

A word on this clonotype: A read error may produce the germline difference seen at one junction end. The genes are TRBV11-2 and TRBJ2-2, with D perhaps being TRBD1 or TRBD2 (5 bases each). This CDR3 region has 15 residues. The germline gives CDR1 SGHAT, CDR2 FQNNGV. The CDR3 coding sequence is TGTGCCAGCAGCCCCCTGGCAGGGAACACCTGGGAGCCGTTTTTT. Its protein is CASSPLAGNTWEPFF.

The chain joins TRBV20-1 to TRBJ2-7; 8 bases match TRBD2. The CDR3 is 15 amino acids. J was trimmed by 2 bases and V by 6 bases; bases with no gene match: 12. Germline lookup yields CDR1 DFQATT and CDR2 SNEGSKA (reference sequence). The CDR3 DNA sequence: TGCAGTGCGACCGGGACGAGCGGGGGAACCTACGAGCAGTACGTC. Residues: CSATGTSGGTYEQYV.

About this clonotype: Because it lacks the conserved phenylalanine or tryptophan at the end, this CDR3 is likely a read error. V is TRBV6-1 and J is TRBJ1-2; D call uncertain. From germline, CDR1 is MNHNS and CDR2 SASEGT. The CDR3 extends over 14 amino acids. Trimming left V 5 bases short and J 0 bases short, with 10 bases between. The CDR3 sequence: CASSKGITNYGYTS. The CDR3 DNA sequence: TGTGCCAGCAGTAAAGGAATAACTAACTATGGCTACACCTCC.

Turning to this clonotype: Since no conserved phenylalanine or tryptophan closes the CDR3, a read error is the likely cause. This rearrangement joins TRBV6-2 or TRBV6-3 to TRBJ2-7; TRBD1 or TRBD2 may be the D gene (5 bases each). There are 15 residues in the CDR3. Trimming removed 4 bases from V and 4 bases from J, with 17 bases in between. The germline V gene has CDR1 MNHEY and CDR2 SVGEGT. This CDR3 is CASSSAGYGDYEQYL. Written as DNA, the CDR3 is TGTGCCAGCAGTTCAGCAGGGTACGGGGATTACGAGCAGTACCTC.

The rearrangement joins TRBV5-1 to TRBJ1-3; 7 positions agree with TRBD1. CDR1 is SGHRS and CDR2 is YFSETQ in the germline V gene. The CDR3 extends over 14 amino acids. With 3 bases clipped from V and 2 bases from J, the junction kept 2 bases outside the gene matches. CDR3 sequence: CASSSGGTGNTIYF. The DNA of the CDR3 is TGCGCCAGCAGCTCAGGGGGAACTGGAAACACCATATATTTT.

This clonotype was recorded many times. The chain carries TRBV12-3 or TRBV12-4 and TRBJ2-5, with 8 bases fitting TRBD1. The CDR3 has 14 amino acids. V lost 3 bases, J lost 1 base, and 1 base stayed unmatched. CDR3 DNA sequence: TGTGCCAGCAGTTTGACAGGGGCCCAAGAGACCCAGTACTTC. Translating it yields CASSLTGAQETQYF.

A note on this clonotype: One end of the junction varies from germline; a read error may be responsible. This chain joins TRBV28 and TRBJ2-7; 9 bases align to TRBD1. CDR3 length equals 12 residues. The germline V gene has CDR1 MDHEN and CDR2 SYDVKM. The CDR3 sequence is CANSNRGHEQYF. The CDR3, as DNA: TGTGCCAACAGTAACAGGGGGCACGAGCAGTACTTC.

This sequence joins TRBV6-5 and TRBJ2-3; D call uncertain. Judging by the DNA end, TRBJ1-5 fits better; the J call may be wrong. Per the germline V gene, CDR1 is MNHEY and CDR2 is SVGAGI. CDR3 length: 12 amino acids. DNA of the CDR3: TGTGCCAGCAGTTACTCAGGACTAGCGCAGCATTTT. It translates to CASSYSGLAQHF.

Ten or more counts support this clonotype. V and J are TRBV12-3 or TRBV12-4 and TRBJ2-1; TRBD2 matches at 8 bases. V trimming: 1 base; J trimming: 9 bases; junction bases outside the gene matches: 5. The CDR3 spans 14 residues. CDR3 DNA: TGTGCCAGCAGTTTAGTCGGGGGGGCCGTTGAGCAGTTCTTC. Residues: CASSLVGGAVEQFF.

This clonotype was picked up one time. The chain combines TRBV7-3 with TRBJ1-1; weak D call: TRBD1 (5 bases). Trimming removed 8 bases at V and 10 bases at J, with 23 bases between. CDR3 size: 14 residues. Germline loops: CDR1 SGHTA, CDR2 FQGTGA. DNA of the CDR3: TGTGCCAGCTGCTCCCAGGGTATGAACACTATAGCTTTCTTT. It yields the protein CASCSQGMNTIAFF.